The 11 T cell receptor beta chains listed next were all sequenced from one sample in a study of shared T cell receptors in the human thymus. The repertoire was sequenced with immunoSEQ multiplex PCR; TCRdb's copy has only in-frame clones and lacks some. Among under 850,000 clones listed, 85% to 90% were seen once. These records were also assigned to another study, of human thymus T cells.

Sequenced input: thymocytes. The receptor source for this set is a boy younger than two with a congenital heart defect.

The chain recombines TRBV4-1 with TRBJ2-7, with 7 bases aligning to TRBD1. The V segment lost 0 bases and the J segment 4 bases; nucleotides outside the gene matches: 3. Germline loops: CDR1 MGHRA, CDR2 YSYEKL. This CDR3 region has 14 residues. CDR3 coding DNA: TGCGCCAGCAGCCAAGACAAACAGGGGTACGAGCAGTACTTC. This gives the protein CASSQDKQGYEQYF.

The chain combines TRBV15 with TRBJ2-7; D remains unclear. CDR1 is LNHNV, CDR2 YYDKDF, per germline (reference sequence). Trimming shortened V by 6 bases and J by 3 bases, and 12 bases separated the two germline ends. This CDR3 is built from 13 residues. Here the CDR3 reads CATRGVKDYEQYF. Here the CDR3 DNA reads TGTGCCACCAGGGGCGTGAAAGACTACGAGCAGTACTTC.

The genes are TRBV7-2 and TRBJ1-2; TRBD1 aligns across 7 bases. V lost 5 bases and J lost 3; bases outside the gene matches: 15. The CDR3 contains 17 residues. CDR1 and CDR2 (germline): SGHTA, FQGNSA. CDR3 in amino acids: CASSATIGQASDYGYTF. CDR3 DNA: TGTGCCAGCAGCGCTACGATTGGACAGGCGTCTGACTATGGCTACACCTTC.

The genes are TRBV2 and TRBJ2-3; the match to TRBD1 covers 8 bases. The CDR3 totals 20 residues. J was trimmed by 0 bases and V by 7 bases; bases with no gene match: 21. The V gene's germline CDR1 is SNHLY and CDR2 FYNNEI. The CDR3 here is CASIRTGQEPPGVSTDTQYF. The CDR3 coding sequence is TGTGCCAGCATAAGAACGGGACAGGAGCCCCCGGGCGTTAGCACAGATACGCAGTATTTT. Using reference TRBV2 and TRBJ2-3 for the parts outside the CDR3, the full variable domain is EPEVTQTPSHQVTQMGQEVILRCVPISNHLYFYWYRQILGQKVEFLVSFYNNEISEKSEIFDDQFSVERPDGSNFTLKIRSTKLEDSAMYFCASIRTGQEPPGVSTDTQYFGPGTRLTVL.

The chain combines TRBV6-1 with TRBJ1-5; the match to TRBD1 covers 10 bases. The CDR3 runs to 18 residues. J lost 3 bases, V lost 0 bases, and 8 bases had no gene match. Germline CDR1 MNHNS, CDR2 SASEGT. The DNA for the CDR3 is TGTGCCAGCAGTGAAGCGTCCGGACAGGGGGGAGTCAATCAGCCCCAGCATTTT. It specifies CASSEASGQGGVNQPQHF.

This chain uses TRBV30 with TRBJ2-5; TRBD1 might be the D (6 bases). The J call may not be correct, given that the DNA end is closer to TRBJ2-7. The germline V gene has CDR1 GTSNPN and CDR2 SVGIG (reference sequence). The CDR3 has 12 amino acids. The CDR3 bases are TGTGCCTGGCGGGACAACTCCTACGAGCAGTACTTC. Protein: CAWRDNSYEQYF.

The CDR3, as DNA: TGTGCCAGCAGGCGGCGGTCCTCTCTCAATGAGCAGTTCTTC. Translating gives CASRRRSSLNEQFF. This chain connects TRBV6-1 to TRBJ2-1; D is uncertain. In germline, CDR1 is MNHNS, CDR2 SASEGT. CDR3 size: 14 residues. The V gene lost 6 bases and the J gene lost 6 bases, with 15 bases spanning the gap.

This chain connects TRBV5-1 to TRBJ1-2; D unresolved. Trimming took off 0 bases at V and 4 bases at J, with 10 bases between the two ends. Germline CDR1 is SGHRS and CDR2 is YFSETQ. CDR3 length: 14 amino acids. This CDR3 is CASSLAGRIYGYTF. The CDR3 nucleotides read TGCGCCAGCAGCTTGGCCGGTCGCATCTATGGCTACACCTTC.

This chain joins TRBV12-5 and TRBJ2-5; D not resolved. The CDR3 runs to 12 residues. Per germline, CDR1 LGHNT and CDR2 FRNRAP. Deletions cut 7 bases from V and 4 bases from J, with 10 bases between. CDR3 in DNA: TGTGCTAGTGCCCCCCCCGGAGAGACCCAGTACTTC. Protein product: CASAPPGETQYF. Filled out from reference TRBV12-5 and TRBJ2-5, the complete variable domain reads DARVTQTPRHKVTEMGQEVTMRCQPILGHNTVFWYRQTMMQGLELLAYFRNRAPLDDSGMPKDRFSAEMPDATLATLKIQPSEPRDSAVYFCASAPPGETQYFGPGTRLLVL.

This chain joins TRBV12-5 and TRBJ2-7, with a weak D call TRBD1 (6 bases). This CDR3 is built from 16 residues. V was shortened by 5 bases and J by 0 bases, with 17 bases between the two germline ends. Germline lookup yields CDR1 LGHNT and CDR2 FRNRAP. The CDR3 loop reads CASGLGQFLGSYEQYF. The CDR3 bases are TGTGCTAGTGGTCTAGGACAGTTCCTCGGCTCCTACGAGCAGTACTTC. Using reference TRBV12-5 and TRBJ2-7 for the parts outside the CDR3, the full variable domain is DARVTQTPRHKVTEMGQEVTMRCQPILGHNTVFWYRQTMMQGLELLAYFRNRAPLDDSGMPKDRFSAEMPDATLATLKIQPSEPRDSAVYFCASGLGQFLGSYEQYFGPGTRLTVT.

The V gene is TRBV13, the J gene TRBJ1-1; 9 bases match TRBD1. V lost 4 bases, J lost 0 bases, and 6 bases stayed unmatched. This CDR3 spans 16 amino acids. Germline assignment: CDR1 PRHDT and CDR2 FYEKMQ (reference sequence). CDR3 DNA: TGTGCCAGCAGCTCCGGGACAGGGAGTATGAACACTGAAGCTTTCTTT. Its translation: CASSSGTGSMNTEAFF. Full variable domain (outside the CDR3, taken from reference TRBV13 and TRBJ1-1): AAGVIQSPRHLIKEKRETATLKCYPIPRHDTVYWYQQGPGQDPQFLISFYEKMQSDKGSIPDRFSAQQFSDYHSELNMSSLELGDSALYFCASSSGTGSMNTEAFFGQGTRLTVV.